There are a few counts of the clone carrying this T cell receptor beta chain. This entry comes from a study of early T cells in non-severe SARS-CoV-2 infection. Background on the study: With bulk RNA from unsorted whole blood as input, sequencing yielded unpaired chains.

From germline, CDR1 is SEHNR and CDR2 FQNEAQ (reference sequence). The CDR3 sequence is 13 residues long. V lost 7 bases and J lost 1, with 8 bases in between. Attachment of unique molecular identifiers was made to individual cDNA molecules. TCRdb reanalysed the 5' RACE reads using MiXCR and keeps one entry per CDR3 protein. This sample has about 56,000 distinct CDR3 sequences, with 8% to 11% found just once. Sequences were obtained from whole blood. The receptor was derived from an adult who was a healthcare worker with PCR-confirmed SARS-CoV-2 infection or an uninfected control (not recorded which). The chain is built from TRBV7-9 and TRBJ1-3, with D uncertain. CDR3 coding DNA: TGTGCCAGCACCGAGGAGTCTGGAAACACCATATATTTT. Translated: CASTEESGNTIYF.